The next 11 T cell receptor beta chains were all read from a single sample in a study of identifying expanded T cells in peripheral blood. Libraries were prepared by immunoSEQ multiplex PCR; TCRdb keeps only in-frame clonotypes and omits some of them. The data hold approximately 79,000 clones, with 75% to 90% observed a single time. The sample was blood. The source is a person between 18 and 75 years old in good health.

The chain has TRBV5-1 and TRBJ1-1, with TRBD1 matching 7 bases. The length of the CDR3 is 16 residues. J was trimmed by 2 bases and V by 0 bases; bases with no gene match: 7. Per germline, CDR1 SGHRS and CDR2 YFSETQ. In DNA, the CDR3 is TGCGCCAGCAGCTTGGTTATTGGGACAGAAAACACTGAAGCTTTCTTT. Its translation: CASSLVIGTENTEAFF.

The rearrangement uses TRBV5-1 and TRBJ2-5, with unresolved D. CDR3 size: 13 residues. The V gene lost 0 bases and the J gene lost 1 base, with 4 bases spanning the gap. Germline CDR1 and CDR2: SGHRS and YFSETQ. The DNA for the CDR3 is TGCGCCAGCAGCTTGGGTCCCCAAGAGACCCAGTACTTC. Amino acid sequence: CASSLGPQETQYF.

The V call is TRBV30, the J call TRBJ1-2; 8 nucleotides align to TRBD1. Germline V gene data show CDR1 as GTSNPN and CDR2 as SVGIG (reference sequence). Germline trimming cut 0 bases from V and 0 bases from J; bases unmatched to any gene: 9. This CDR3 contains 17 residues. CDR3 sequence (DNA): TGTGCCTGGAGTGTACTGACCAGGGGGCCCCCTAACTATGGCTACACCTTC. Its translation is CAWSVLTRGPPNYGYTF.

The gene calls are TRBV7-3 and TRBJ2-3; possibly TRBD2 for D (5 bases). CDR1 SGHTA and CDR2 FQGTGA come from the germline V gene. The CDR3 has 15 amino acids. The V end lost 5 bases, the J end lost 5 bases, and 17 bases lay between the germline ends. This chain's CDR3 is CASSPGRTAGDTQYF. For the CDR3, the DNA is TGTGCCAGCAGCCCAGGACGAACTGCGGGAGATACGCAGTATTTT.

CDR3 sequence: CASSQWTGQETQYF. CDR3 nucleotide sequence: TGTGCCAGCAGCCAGTGGACAGGGCAAGAGACCCAGTACTTC. The chain links TRBV7-2 to TRBJ2-5; 8 bases are shared with TRBD1. CDR3 length equals 14 residues. The germline CDR1 and CDR2 sequences are SGHTA and FQGNSA. V gave up 5 bases and J gave up 2 bases; unmatched junction bases: 4.

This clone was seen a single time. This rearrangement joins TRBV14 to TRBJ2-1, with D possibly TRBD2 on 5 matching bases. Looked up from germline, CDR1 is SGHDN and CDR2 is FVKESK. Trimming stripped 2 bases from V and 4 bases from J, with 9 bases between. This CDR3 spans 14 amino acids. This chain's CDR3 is CASSQSGPYNEQFF. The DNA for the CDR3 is TGTGCCAGCAGCCAAAGCGGCCCGTACAATGAGCAGTTCTTC. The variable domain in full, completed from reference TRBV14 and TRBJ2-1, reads EAGVTQFPSHSVIEKGQTVTLRCDPISGHDNLYWYRRVMGKEIKFLLHFVKESKQDESGMPNNRFLAERTGGTYSTLKVQPAELEDSGVYFCASSQSGPYNEQFFGPGTRLTVL.

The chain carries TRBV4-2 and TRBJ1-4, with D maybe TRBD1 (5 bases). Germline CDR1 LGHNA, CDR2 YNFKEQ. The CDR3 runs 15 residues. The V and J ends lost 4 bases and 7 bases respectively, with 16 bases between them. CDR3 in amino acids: CASSPGGGEGEKLFF. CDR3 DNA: TGTGCCAGCAGCCCGGGGGGTGGCGAAGGTGAAAAACTGTTTTTT.

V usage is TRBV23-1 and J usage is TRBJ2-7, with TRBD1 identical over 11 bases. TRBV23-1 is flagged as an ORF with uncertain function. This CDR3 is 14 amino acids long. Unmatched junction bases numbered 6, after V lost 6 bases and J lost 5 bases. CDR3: CASRPGQGVHEQYF. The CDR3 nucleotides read TGCGCCAGCAGACCGGGACAGGGGGTTCACGAGCAGTACTTC.

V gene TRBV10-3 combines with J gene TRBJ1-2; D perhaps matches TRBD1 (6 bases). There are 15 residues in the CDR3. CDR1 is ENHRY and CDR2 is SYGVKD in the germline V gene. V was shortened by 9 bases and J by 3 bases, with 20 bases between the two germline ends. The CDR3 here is CAITEGQGRHYGYTF. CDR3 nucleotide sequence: TGTGCCATAACCGAGGGGCAGGGGAGGCACTATGGCTACACCTTC.

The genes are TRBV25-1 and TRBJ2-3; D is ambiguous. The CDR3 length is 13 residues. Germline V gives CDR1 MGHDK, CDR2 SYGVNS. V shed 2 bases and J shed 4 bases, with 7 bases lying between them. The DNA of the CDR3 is TGTGCCAGCAGTGAAAGGCGCGCAGATACGCAGTATTTT. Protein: CASSERRADTQYF.

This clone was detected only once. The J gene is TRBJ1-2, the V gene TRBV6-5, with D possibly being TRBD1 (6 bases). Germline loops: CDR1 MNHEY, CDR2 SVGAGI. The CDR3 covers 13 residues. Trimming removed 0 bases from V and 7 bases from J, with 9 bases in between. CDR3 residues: CASSYSTGGGYTF. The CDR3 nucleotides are TGTGCCAGCAGTTACTCGACAGGCGGTGGCTACACCTTC.